These T cell receptor beta chains were read from a single sample in a study of T cells in localized non-small cell lung cancer. Profiling relied on immunoSEQ multiplex PCR, and the TCRdb table lists in-frame clones only, not all of them. Of more than 20,000 clones listed, approximately 86% are singletons. Sample: peripheral blood, taken before any cancer treatment. The source of these receptors is a female donor over 55 with stage I lung adenocarcinoma. Both conserved end residues are part of each CDR3. D genes are given only for firm matches. A row's size may be missing; if present it is once, few, many or a size class.

size	J	length	V	D	DNA	CDR3
.	TRBJ1-1	14	TRBV5-1	.	TGCGCCAGCAGCTTCACAGGTTTGCACACTGAAGCTTTCTTT	CASSFTGLHTEAFF
.	TRBJ2-7	16	TRBV28	TRBD2	TGTGCCAGCACCTCTAGGTCGGGAGGGAGCTCCTACGAGCAGTACTTC	CASTSRSGGSSYEQYF
.	TRBJ1-1	16	TRBV5-1	TRBD1	TGCGCCAGCAGCCTAACCGGGACAGGGATGAACACTGAAGCTTTCTTT	CASSLTGTGMNTEAFF
once	TRBJ2-3	14	TRBV4-1	.	TGCGCCAGCAGCCAGGAGCGGCTCACAGATACGCAGTATTTT	CASSQERLTDTQYF
.	TRBJ1-2	15	TRBV6-4	.	TGTGCCAGCAGTTCGAGCCCCGGCAAAGGCTATGGCTACACCTTC	CASSSSPGKGYGYTF
once	TRBJ1-1	14	TRBV7-9	.	TGTGCCAGCAGCTTCGGACAGCTGAACACTGAAGCTTTCTTT	CASSFGQLNTEAFF
.	TRBJ1-1	14	TRBV19	.	TGTGCCAGTAGTTCCACGACAGTGAACACTGAAGCTTTCTTT	CASSSTTVNTEAFF
.	TRBJ2-5	13	TRBV30	TRBD2	TGTGCCGGGGGACTAACTTACCAAGAGACCCAGTACTTC	CAGGLTYQETQYF
.	TRBJ2-6	17	TRBV27	.	TGTGCCAGCAGACCCCGAGGGGCGGACTCTGGGGCCAACGTCCTGACTTTC	CASRPRGADSGANVLTF
.	TRBJ2-7	13	TRBV10-2	.	TGCGCCAGCAAGTGGTCGGGGGTCCACGAGCAGTACTTC	CASKWSGVHEQYF
.	TRBJ2-7	14	TRBV5-1	TRBD2	TGCGCCAGCAGCGTTGGACTAGGGCCCTACGAGCAGTACTTC	CASSVGLGPYEQYF
.	TRBJ2-7	15	TRBV7-9	TRBD1	TGTGCCAGCAGCTTAGGTGGGGCAGGGGGTTACGAGCAGTACTTC	CASSLGGAGGYEQYF